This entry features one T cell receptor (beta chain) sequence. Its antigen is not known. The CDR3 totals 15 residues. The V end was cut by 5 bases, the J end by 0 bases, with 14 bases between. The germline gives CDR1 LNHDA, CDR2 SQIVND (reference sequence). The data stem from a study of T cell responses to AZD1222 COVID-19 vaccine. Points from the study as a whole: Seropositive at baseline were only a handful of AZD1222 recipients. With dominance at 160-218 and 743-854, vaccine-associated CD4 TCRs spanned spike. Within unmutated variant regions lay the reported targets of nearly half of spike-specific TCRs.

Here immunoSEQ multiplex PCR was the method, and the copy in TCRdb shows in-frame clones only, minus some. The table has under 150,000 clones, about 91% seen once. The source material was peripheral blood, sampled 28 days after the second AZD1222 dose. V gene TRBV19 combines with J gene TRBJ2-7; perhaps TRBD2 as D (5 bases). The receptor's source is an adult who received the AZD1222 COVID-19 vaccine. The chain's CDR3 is CASSSPRGSSYEQYF. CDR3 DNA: TGTGCCAGTAGTTCCCCCCGGGGAAGCTCCTACGAGCAGTACTTC.